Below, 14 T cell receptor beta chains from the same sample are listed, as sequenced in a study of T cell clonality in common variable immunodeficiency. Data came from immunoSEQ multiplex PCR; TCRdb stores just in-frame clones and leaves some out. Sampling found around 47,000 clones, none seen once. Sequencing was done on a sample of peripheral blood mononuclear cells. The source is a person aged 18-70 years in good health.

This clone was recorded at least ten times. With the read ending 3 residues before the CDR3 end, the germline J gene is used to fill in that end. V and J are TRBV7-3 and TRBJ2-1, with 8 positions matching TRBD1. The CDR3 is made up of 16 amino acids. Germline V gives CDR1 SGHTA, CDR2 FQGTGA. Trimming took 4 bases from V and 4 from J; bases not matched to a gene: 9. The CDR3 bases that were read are TGTGCCAGCAGCTCCGTCGGGACAGGTGATTACAATGAG. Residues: CASSSVGTGDYNE. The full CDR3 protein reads CASSSVGTGDYNEQFF.

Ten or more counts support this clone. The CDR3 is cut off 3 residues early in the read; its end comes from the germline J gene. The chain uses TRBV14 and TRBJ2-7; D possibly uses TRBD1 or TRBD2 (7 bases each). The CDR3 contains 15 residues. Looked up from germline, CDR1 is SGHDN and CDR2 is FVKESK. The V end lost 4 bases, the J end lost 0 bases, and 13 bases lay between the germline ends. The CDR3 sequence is CASSRAGQPSYEQYF. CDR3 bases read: TGTGCCAGCAGCCGAGCGGGACAGCCCTCCTACGAG.

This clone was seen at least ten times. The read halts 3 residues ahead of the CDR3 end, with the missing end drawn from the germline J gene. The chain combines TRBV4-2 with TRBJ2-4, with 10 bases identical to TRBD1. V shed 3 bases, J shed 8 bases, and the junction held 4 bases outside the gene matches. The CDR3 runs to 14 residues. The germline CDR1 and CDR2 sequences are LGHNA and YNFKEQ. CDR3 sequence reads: CASSQGQGYDIQYF. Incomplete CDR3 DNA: TGTGCCAGCAGCCAGGGACAGGGGTACGACATT.

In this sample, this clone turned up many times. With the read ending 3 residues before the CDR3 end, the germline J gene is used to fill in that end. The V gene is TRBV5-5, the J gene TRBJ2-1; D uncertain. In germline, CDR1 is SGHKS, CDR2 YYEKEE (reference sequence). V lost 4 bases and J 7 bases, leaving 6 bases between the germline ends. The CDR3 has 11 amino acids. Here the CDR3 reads CASSKRNEQFF. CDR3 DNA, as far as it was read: TGTGCCAGCAGCAAGAGGAATGAG.

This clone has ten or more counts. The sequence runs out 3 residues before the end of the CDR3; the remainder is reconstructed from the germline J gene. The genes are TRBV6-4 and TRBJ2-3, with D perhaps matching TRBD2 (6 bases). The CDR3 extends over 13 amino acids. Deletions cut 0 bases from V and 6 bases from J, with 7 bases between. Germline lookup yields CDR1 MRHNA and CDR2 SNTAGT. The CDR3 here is CASSDSGGDTQYF. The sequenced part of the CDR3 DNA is TGTGCCAGCAGTGACTCTGGGGGGGATACG.

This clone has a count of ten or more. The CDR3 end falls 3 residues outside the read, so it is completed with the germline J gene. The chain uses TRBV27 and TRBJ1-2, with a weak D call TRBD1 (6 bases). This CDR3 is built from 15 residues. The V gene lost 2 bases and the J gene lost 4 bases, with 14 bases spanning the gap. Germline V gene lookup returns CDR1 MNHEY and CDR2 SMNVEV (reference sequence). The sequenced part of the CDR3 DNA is TGTGCCAGCAGTTTAGGGGGGCGCGGGGGCTATGGC. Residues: CASSLGGRGGYG. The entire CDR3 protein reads CASSLGGRGGYGYTF.

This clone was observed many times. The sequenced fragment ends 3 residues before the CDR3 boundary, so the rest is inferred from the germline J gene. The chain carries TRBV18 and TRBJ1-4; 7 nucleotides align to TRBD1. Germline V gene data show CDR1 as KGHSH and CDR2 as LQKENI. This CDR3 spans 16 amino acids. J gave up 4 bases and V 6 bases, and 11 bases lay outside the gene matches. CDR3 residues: CASSRTPGGRNEKLFF. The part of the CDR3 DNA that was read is TGTGCCAGCTCCCGAACCCCAGGGGGACGTAATGAAAAA.

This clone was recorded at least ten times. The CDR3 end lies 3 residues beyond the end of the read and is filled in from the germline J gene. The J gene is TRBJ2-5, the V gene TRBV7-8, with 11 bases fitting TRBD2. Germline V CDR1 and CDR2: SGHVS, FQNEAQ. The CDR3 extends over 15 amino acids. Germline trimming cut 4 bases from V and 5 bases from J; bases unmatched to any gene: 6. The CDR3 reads CASSSTSGMRETQYF. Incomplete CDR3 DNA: TGTGCCAGCAGCTCGACTAGCGGGATGCGGGAGACC.

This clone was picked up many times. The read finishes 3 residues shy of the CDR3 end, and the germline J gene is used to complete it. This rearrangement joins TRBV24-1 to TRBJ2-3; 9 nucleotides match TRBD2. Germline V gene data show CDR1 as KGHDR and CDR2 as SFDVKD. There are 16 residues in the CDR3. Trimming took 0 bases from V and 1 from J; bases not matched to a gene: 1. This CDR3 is CATSDLIAGGTDTQYF. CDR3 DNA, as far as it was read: TGTGCCACCAGTGATTTGATAGCGGGGGGCACAGATACG.

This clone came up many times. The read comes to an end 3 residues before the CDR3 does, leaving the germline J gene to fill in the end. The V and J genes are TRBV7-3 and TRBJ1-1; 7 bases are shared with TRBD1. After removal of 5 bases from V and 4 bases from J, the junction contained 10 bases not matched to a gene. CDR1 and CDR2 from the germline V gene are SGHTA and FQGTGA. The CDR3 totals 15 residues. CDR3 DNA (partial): TGTGCCAGCAGCCCGAACAGGGGAGAGGGCACTGAA. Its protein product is CASSPNRGEGTE. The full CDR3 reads CASSPNRGEGTEAFF.

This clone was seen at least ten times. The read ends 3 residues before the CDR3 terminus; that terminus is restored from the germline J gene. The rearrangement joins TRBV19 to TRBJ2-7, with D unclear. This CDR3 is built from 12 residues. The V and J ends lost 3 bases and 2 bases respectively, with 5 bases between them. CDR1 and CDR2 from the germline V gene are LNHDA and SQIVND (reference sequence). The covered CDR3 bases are TGTGCCAGTAGTATGGGCCCCTACGAG. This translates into CASSMGPYE. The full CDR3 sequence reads CASSMGPYEQYF.

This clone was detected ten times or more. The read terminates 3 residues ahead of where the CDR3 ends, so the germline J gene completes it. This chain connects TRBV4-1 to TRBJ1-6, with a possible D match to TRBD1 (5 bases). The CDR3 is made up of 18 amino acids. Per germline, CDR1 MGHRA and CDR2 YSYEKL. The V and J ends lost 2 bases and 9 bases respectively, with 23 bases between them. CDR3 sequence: CASSQTQSLGTTLSPLHF. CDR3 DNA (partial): TGCGCCAGCAGCCAAACCCAATCCCTTGGGACTACACTTTCACCC.

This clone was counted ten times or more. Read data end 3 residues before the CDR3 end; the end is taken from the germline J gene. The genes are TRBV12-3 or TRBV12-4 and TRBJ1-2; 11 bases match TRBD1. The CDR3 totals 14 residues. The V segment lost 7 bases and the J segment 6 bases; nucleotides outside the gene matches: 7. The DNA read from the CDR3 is TGTGCCAGCACCTGGACAGGGGGCTTTGATGGC. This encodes CASTWTGGFDG. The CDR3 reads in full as CASTWTGGFDGYTF.

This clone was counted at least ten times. The DNA read from the CDR3 is TGTGCCAGTAGTATACAATCAGGGACCTACGAG. The encoded protein is CASSIQSGTYE. The CDR3 reads in full as CASSIQSGTYEQYF. V usage is TRBV19 and J usage is TRBJ2-7; D perhaps matches TRBD1 (5 bases). The read terminates 3 residues ahead of where the CDR3 ends, so the germline J gene completes it. V lost 2 bases, J lost 2 bases, and 10 bases lay in between. Per the germline V gene, CDR1 is LNHDA and CDR2 is SQIVND (reference sequence). The CDR3 spans 14 residues. The full variable domain, in which reference TRBV19 and TRBJ2-7 provide the parts outside the CDR3, is DGGITQSPKYLFRKEGQNVTLSCEQNLNHDAMYWYRQDPGQGLRLIYYSQIVNDFQKGDIAEGYSVSREKKESFPLTVTSAQKNPTAFYLCASSIQSGTYEQYFGPGTRLTVT.